Shown below are 15 T cell receptor beta chains from a single sample sequenced in a study of beta chain features in type 1 diabetes. Sequencing targeted expressed TCRB transcripts, as all isolated RNA had been reverse transcribed. Produced via immunoSEQ multiplex PCR; TCRdb's table is partial and in-frame only. The sample has some 270,000 clones; under 8.5% are singletons. Sequencing used central memory CD4+ T cells from blood. Every receptor here comes from a woman between 18 and 29 years old in good health.

This clone was observed a handful of times. CDR3 DNA sequence: TGTGCCAGCAAGATGACAGCCTCGAACACTGAAGCTTTCTTT. The encoded protein is CASKMTASNTEAFF. This sequence joins TRBV6-4 and TRBJ1-1, with a possible D match to TRBD1 (5 bases). Trimming shortened V by 7 bases and J by 1 base, and 13 bases separated the two germline ends. The germline V gene encodes CDR1 MRHNA and CDR2 SNTAGT. The length of the CDR3 is 14 residues.

The table lists this clone with a few counts. The same CDR3 can be traced to other DNA sequences in this sample. The chain couples TRBV7-6 to TRBJ2-3; 7 nucleotides match TRBD1. Per germline, CDR1 SGHVS and CDR2 FNYEAQ. The CDR3 extends over 15 amino acids. Unmatched junction bases numbered 4, after V lost 1 base and J lost 3 bases. Here the CDR3 reads CASSLGAGGTDTQYF. CDR3 bases: TGTGCCAGCAGCTTAGGGGCAGGGGGTACAGATACGCAGTATTTT.

This clone has more than one count but fewer than ten. V and J are TRBV7-8 and TRBJ2-7, with D possibly called TRBD1 or TRBD2 (5 bases each). The V and J ends lost 8 bases and 4 bases respectively, with 18 bases between them. This CDR3 contains 14 residues. The germline V gene has CDR1 SGHVS and CDR2 FQNEAQ. CDR3 DNA sequence: TGTGCCAGCTTAGCGATACCGGGGCAGTACGAGCAGTACTTC. It encodes CASLAIPGQYEQYF.

This chain links TRBV2 with TRBJ1-4; 8 nucleotides agree with TRBD1. The CDR3 length is 15 residues. Unmatched junction bases numbered 10, after V lost 5 bases and J lost 8 bases. Germline V CDR1 and CDR2: SNHLY, FYNNEI. The CDR3 is CASSFTGGQGEKLFF. DNA of the CDR3: TGTGCCAGCAGTTTTACAGGGGGGCAGGGAGAAAAACTGTTTTTT.

This clone was counted once. The chain has TRBV7-9 and TRBJ1-2; D is unresolved. V lost 1 base and J lost 6, with 6 bases in between. The germline gives CDR1 SEHNR, CDR2 FQNEAQ (reference sequence). The CDR3 has 12 amino acids. The CDR3 DNA sequence: TGTGCCAGCAGCTTAGGGACGAATGGCTACACCTTC. This translates into CASSLGTNGYTF.

This clone was picked up a small number of times. In DNA form, the CDR3 reads TGTGCCAGCACCTGGCGTAGAACAGGGTTTTCTGGGGCCAACGTCCTGACTTTC. Its protein is CASTWRRTGFSGANVLTF. The rearrangement uses TRBV27 and TRBJ2-6; perhaps TRBD1 as D (6 bases). Germline V gene lookup returns CDR1 MNHEY and CDR2 SMNVEV (reference sequence). The CDR3 runs 18 residues. The V gene lost 7 bases and the J gene lost 1 base, with 20 bases spanning the gap.

The J gene is TRBJ2-1, the V gene TRBV5-1; TRBD2 agrees at 9 bases. The V segment lost 6 bases and the J segment 5 bases; nucleotides outside the gene matches: 6. The CDR3 is 14 amino acids. CDR1 is SGHRS and CDR2 is YFSETQ in the germline V gene. CDR3 region: CASKVLAGDNEQFF. In DNA, the CDR3 is TGCGCCAGCAAAGTACTAGCGGGTGACAATGAGCAGTTCTTC.

This clone was counted between two and nine times. Compared with germline, one end of the junction differs, possibly owing to a read error. V and J are TRBV19 and TRBJ2-2, with D possibly called TRBD1 or TRBD2 (5 bases each). The CDR3 runs 15 residues. Germline loops: CDR1 LNHDA, CDR2 SQIVND (reference sequence). The CDR3 is CASSEPHRDPGELFF. The DNA of the CDR3 is TGTGCCAGTAGTGAGCCTCACCGGGACCCCGGTGAGCTGTTTTTT.

V and J are TRBV7-8 and TRBJ2-1; D gene uncertain. The ends were cut back, 1 base at V and 1 base at J, with 11 bases in the middle. The CDR3 sequence is 16 residues long. CDR1 and CDR2 (germline): SGHVS, FQNEAQ. DNA for the CDR3: TGTGCCAGCAGCTTAGTAGTCTGGGCTTCCTACAATGAGCAGTTCTTC. Translating gives CASSLVVWASYNEQFF.

V gene TRBV6-1 combines with J gene TRBJ1-5; D unclear. V was clipped by 6 bases and J by 0 bases, with 12 bases between them. The length of the CDR3 is 15 residues. Germline CDR1 reads MNHNS; CDR2 reads SASEGT. DNA for the CDR3: TGTGCCAGCAGGGAACGGGCAGTTAGCAATCAGCCCCAGCATTTT. Translation: CASRERAVSNQPQHF.

This clone was counted between two and nine times. The genes are TRBV5-1 and TRBJ2-1; D might be TRBD2 (6 bases). Between the trimmed V and J ends, which lost 0 bases and 12 bases, there was a span of 16 bases. The CDR3 is 14 residues long. Per germline, CDR1 SGHRS and CDR2 YFSETQ. The CDR3 here is CASSLDSGDSLQFF. CDR3 sequence (DNA): TGCGCCAGCAGCTTGGATTCGGGAGACTCACTGCAGTTCTTC.

This clone was picked up a small number of times. V and J are TRBV7-2 and TRBJ2-1; possibly TRBD2 for D (6 bases). Germline V lookup: CDR1 SGHTA, CDR2 FQGNSA. The CDR3 totals 15 residues. V lost 5 bases to trimming and J lost 4 bases, with 15 bases between them. CDR3 sequence reads: CASSLSWGGYNEQFF. The CDR3 DNA follows: TGTGCCAGCAGCCTAAGCTGGGGAGGATACAATGAGCAGTTCTTC.

This clone has only a few counts. The chain links TRBV6-6 to TRBJ2-5, with TRBD1 matching 7 bases. The V gene's germline CDR1 is MNHNY and CDR2 SVGAGI (reference sequence). This CDR3 is built from 14 residues. V lost 6 bases to trimming and J lost 5 bases; unmatched junction nucleotides: 9. The CDR3 here is CASSSTGSMETQYF. The CDR3 nucleotides read TGTGCCAGCAGCTCGACAGGGAGTATGGAGACCCAGTACTTC.

The rearrangement uses TRBV19 and TRBJ2-2; D unresolved. Germline V CDR1 and CDR2: LNHDA, SQIVND (reference sequence). V lost 7 bases and J lost 2, with 5 bases in between. The CDR3 loop spans 12 amino acids. The CDR3 here is CASNINTGELFF. CDR3 in DNA: TGTGCCAGTAATATTAACACCGGGGAGCTGTTTTTT.

A few counts support this clone. The V and J genes are TRBV5-4 and TRBJ2-1; D not resolved. The V end lost 0 bases, the J end lost 6 bases, and 7 bases lay between the germline ends. The germline CDR1 and CDR2 sequences are SGHNT and YYREEE (reference sequence). The CDR3 has 13 amino acids. In nucleotides, the CDR3 is TGTGCCAGCAGCTTGGACTACTCCAATGAGCAGTTCTTC. The encoded protein is CASSLDYSNEQFF.